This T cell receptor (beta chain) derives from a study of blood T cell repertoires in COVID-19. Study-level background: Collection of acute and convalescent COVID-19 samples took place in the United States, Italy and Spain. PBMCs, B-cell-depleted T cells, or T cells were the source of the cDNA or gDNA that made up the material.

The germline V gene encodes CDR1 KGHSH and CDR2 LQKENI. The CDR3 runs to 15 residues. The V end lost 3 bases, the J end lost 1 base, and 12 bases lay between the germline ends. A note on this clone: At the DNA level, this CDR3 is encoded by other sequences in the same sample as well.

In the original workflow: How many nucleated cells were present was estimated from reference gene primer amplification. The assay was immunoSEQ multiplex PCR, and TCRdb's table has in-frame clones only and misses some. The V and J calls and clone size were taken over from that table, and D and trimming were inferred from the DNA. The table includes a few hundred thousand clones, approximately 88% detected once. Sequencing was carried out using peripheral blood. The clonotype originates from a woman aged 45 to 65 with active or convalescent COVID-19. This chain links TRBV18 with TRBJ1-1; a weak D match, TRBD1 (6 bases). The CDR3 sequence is CASSPAQGRNTEAFF. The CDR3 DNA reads TGTGCCAGCTCACCCGCCCAGGGGAGGAACACTGAAGCTTTCTTT.